The 32 T cell receptor beta chains given below trace back to one sample, sequenced in a study of T-cell reconstitution after alpha-beta-depleted transplantation in children. Preparation of the TCRbeta library used unique molecular identifiers. TCRdb analysed the PCR reads with MiXCR anew, one entry per CDR3 protein. The top ten clones hold more than 2% of a sample with 500,000 or so distinct CDR3 sequences, 32% of them seen once. The sequenced sample was PBMCs from the stem cell graft donor, obtained from the stem cell graft. These receptors came from a human donor who donated a stem cell graft to a child with aplastic anemia.

The chain has TRBV10-3 and TRBJ1-2; possibly TRBD1 for D (5 bases). CDR3 size: 12 residues. Germline V gene data show CDR1 as ENHRY and CDR2 as SYGVKD. The V and J ends lost 4 bases and 6 bases respectively, with 9 bases between them. The CDR3 sequence: CAISGDGNGYTF. As DNA, the CDR3 is TGTGCCATCAGTGGGGACGGTAATGGCTACACCTTC.

This clonotype has only a few counts. CDR3 bases: TGTGCCAGCAGTTCCCAACCGACAGGACCCAATCAGCCCCAGCATTTT. This gives the protein CASSSQPTGPNQPQHF. J is TRBJ1-5 and V is TRBV12-3 or TRBV12-4, with D perhaps matching TRBD1 (6 bases). There are 16 residues in the CDR3. V lost 4 bases, J lost 3 bases, and 16 bases lay in between.

The V and J genes are TRBV5-1 and TRBJ2-2, with 7 nucleotides matching TRBD1. The CDR3 extends over 14 amino acids. Germline CDR1 and CDR2: SGHRS and YFSETQ. Trimming cost V 4 bases and J 5 bases; bases outside gene matches: 5. CDR3 DNA sequence: TGCGCCAGCAGCATATCGACAGGGACCGGGGAGCTGTTTTTT. Its translation: CASSISTGTGELFF.

The chain has TRBV12-3 or TRBV12-4 and TRBJ2-1; tentative D call: TRBD2 (6 bases). The CDR3 contains 15 residues. V was trimmed by 2 bases and J by 6 bases, leaving 14 bases between them. The CDR3 spells CASSLFGGRGNEQFF. The DNA of the CDR3 is TGTGCCAGCAGTTTATTCGGAGGGCGGGGCAATGAGCAGTTCTTC.

J is TRBJ2-1 and V is TRBV12-3 or TRBV12-4; 8 nucleotides line up with TRBD1. The V segment lost 6 bases and the J segment 3 bases; nucleotides outside the gene matches: 7. The CDR3 extends over 15 amino acids. The CDR3 DNA follows: TGTGCCAGCAGCCGAACCGGGACAGGCTACAATGAGCAGTTCTTC. It codes for CASSRTGTGYNEQFF.

This clonotype was picked up a small number of times. The rearrangement joins TRBV20-1 to TRBJ2-3; TRBD2 matches 14 bases. Germline V lookup: CDR1 DFQATT, CDR2 SNEGSKA (reference sequence). The CDR3 totals 15 residues. Losses at the gene ends were 6 bases for V and 5 bases for J; bases not matched to a gene: 7. This CDR3 reads CSANRGLAGGDTQYF. DNA of the CDR3: TGCAGTGCGAACCGAGGACTAGCGGGAGGAGATACGCAGTATTTT.

The CDR3, as DNA: TGTGCCACCGCAGAGGGGGGGAACTATGGCTACACCTTC. Its translation: CATAEGGNYGYTF. The J gene is TRBJ1-2, the V gene TRBV24-1; tentative D call: TRBD1 (6 bases). The ends were cut back, 9 bases at V and 2 bases at J, with 12 bases in the middle. Germline CDR1 KGHDR, CDR2 SFDVKD. This CDR3 comprises 13 residues.

The genes are TRBV7-3 and TRBJ1-1; D unresolved. V lost 4 bases to trimming and J lost 4 bases, with 10 bases between them. CDR3 length: 13 residues. Germline V gives CDR1 SGHTA, CDR2 FQGTGA. This chain's CDR3 is CASSSGSGTEAFF. The CDR3 DNA sequence: TGTGCCAGCAGCTCCGGATCGGGCACTGAAGCTTTCTTT.

In this sample, this clonotype turned up a few times. The chain is built from TRBV7-8 and TRBJ1-6, with 8 bases aligning to TRBD1. The CDR3 has 16 residues. From germline, CDR1 is SGHVS and CDR2 FQNEAQ. V dropped 5 bases and J dropped 8; count of bases not matched to a gene: 11. The CDR3 loop reads CASSPNPGTGYSPLHF. The CDR3 DNA reads as TGTGCCAGCAGCCCCAATCCCGGGACAGGCTATTCACCCCTCCACTTT. Variable domain in full (rest from reference TRBV7-8 and TRBJ1-6): GAGVSQSPRYKVAKRGQDVALRCDPISGHVSLFWYQQALGQGPEFLTYFQNEAQLDKSGLPSDRFFAERPEGSVSTLKIQRTQQEDSAVYLCASSPNPGTGYSPLHFGNGTRLTVT.

The chain carries TRBV4-3 and TRBJ2-2; a possible D gene is TRBD2 (5 bases). V dropped 0 bases and J dropped 4 bases, with 18 bases sitting between them. This CDR3 contains 18 residues. Looked up from germline, CDR1 is LGHNA and CDR2 is YSLEER. The CDR3 DNA reads as TGCGCCAGCAGCCAAGATTTCGGGTCGGGCGGAGGCACCGGGGAGCTGTTTTTT. This gives the protein CASSQDFGSGGGTGELFF.

The chain has TRBV20-1 and TRBJ1-4; no clear D gene. The CDR3 loop spans 14 amino acids. The germline V gene encodes CDR1 DFQATT and CDR2 SNEGSKA (reference sequence). CDR3 in DNA: TGCAGCGCAGAAGGGCCTGCGGGCCCTGCAAAACTGTTTTTT. Translated, it gives CSAEGPAGPAKLFF.

This chain connects TRBV7-2 to TRBJ1-4; 8 positions match TRBD1. J was trimmed by 0 bases and V by 2 bases; bases with no gene match: 5. This CDR3 has 17 residues. The germline gives CDR1 SGHTA, CDR2 FQGNSA. The CDR3 nucleotides are TGTGCCAGCAGCTTATGGACAGGGATGGCAACTAATGAAAAACTGTTTTTT. Protein sequence: CASSLWTGMATNEKLFF. The full variable domain, completed using reference TRBV7-2 and TRBJ1-4, is GAGVSQSPSNKVTEKGKDVELRCDPISGHTALYWYRQSLGQGLEFLIYFQGNSAPDKSGLPSDRFSAERTGGSVSTLTIQRTQQEDSAVYLCASSLWTGMATNEKLFFGSGTQLSVL.

This clonotype was seen a few times. The chain carries TRBV12-3 or TRBV12-4 and TRBJ2-2, with 8 positions matching TRBD2. The J segment lost 4 bases and the V segment lost 3 bases, leaving 4 bases of the junction unmatched. The CDR3 contains 15 residues. Written as DNA, the CDR3 is TGTGCCAGCAGTTTTGTTACTAGCGGCACCGGGGAGCTGTTTTTT. Protein: CASSFVTSGTGELFF.

This clonotype was detected a few times. J is TRBJ2-7 and V is TRBV6-2 or TRBV6-3; the match to TRBD1 covers 7 bases. CDR3 length: 14 amino acids. The V segment lost 2 bases and the J segment 5 bases; nucleotides outside the gene matches: 6. The germline V gene encodes CDR1 MNHEY and CDR2 SVGEGT. The CDR3 region is CASSYLKGAHEQYF. The CDR3 DNA sequence: TGTGCCAGCAGTTACCTTAAGGGGGCCCACGAGCAGTACTTC.

The chain joins TRBV6-1 to TRBJ1-5; perhaps TRBD1 as D (6 bases). The CDR3 consists of 14 residues. V lost 5 bases to trimming and J lost 3 bases, with 11 bases between them. The V gene's germline CDR1 is MNHNS and CDR2 SASEGT. The chain's CDR3 is CASSLDRLNQPQHF. The CDR3 DNA reads TGTGCCAGCAGTTTGGACAGACTCAATCAGCCCCAGCATTTT.

A single count supports this clonotype. The chain uses TRBV27 and TRBJ1-2; unclear D gene. Germline V lookup: CDR1 MNHEY, CDR2 SMNVEV (reference sequence). Trimming stripped 1 base from V and 3 bases from J, with 12 bases between. This CDR3 is built from 15 residues. This CDR3 is CASSLYAALDYGYTF. The CDR3 DNA follows: TGTGCCAGCAGTTTATACGCAGCCTTAGACTATGGCTACACCTTC.

This chain joins TRBV7-9 and TRBJ1-3; D gene uncertain. Per the germline V gene, CDR1 is SEHNR and CDR2 is FQNEAQ (reference sequence). The V end was cut by 11 bases, the J end by 2 bases, with 10 bases between. This CDR3 contains 12 residues. The CDR3: CAAGQTGNTIYF. DNA for the CDR3: TGTGCCGCAGGCCAGACTGGAAACACCATATATTTT. Drawing the rest from reference TRBV7-9 and TRBJ1-3, the complete variable domain is DTGVSQNPRHKITKRGQNVTFRCDPISEHNRLYWYRQTLGQGPEFLTYFQNEAQLEKSRLLSDRFSAERPKGSFSTLEIQRTEQGDSAMYLCAAGQTGNTIYFGEGSWLTVV.

This clonotype was seen a handful of times. The chain joins TRBV27 to TRBJ2-2; 9 bases agree with TRBD2. CDR3 length: 16 amino acids. Germline CDR1 MNHEY, CDR2 SMNVEV (reference sequence). V lost 6 bases, J lost 1 base, and 6 bases stayed unmatched. This CDR3 reads CASSPLAGMNTGELFF. In nucleotides, the CDR3 is TGTGCCAGCAGCCCTCTAGCGGGAATGAACACCGGGGAGCTGTTTTTT.

This clonotype has only one observation. The chain recombines TRBV5-1 with TRBJ1-1; D is undetermined. V lost 0 bases and J 2 bases, leaving 8 bases between the germline ends. The CDR3 has 14 amino acids. Germline CDR1 and CDR2: SGHRS and YFSETQ. CDR3 nucleotide sequence: TGCGCCAGCAGCTTGGTCAGCCATAACACTGAAGCTTTCTTT. Protein product: CASSLVSHNTEAFF.

This clonotype appeared a single time. This chain joins TRBV10-3 and TRBJ1-3; D is uncertain. CDR1 is ENHRY and CDR2 is SYGVKD in the germline V gene. Trimming pared 4 bases from V and 0 bases from J, leaving 10 bases between. CDR3 length: 15 amino acids. CDR3 bases: TGTGCCATCAGTGCCACAGAAGTCTCTGGAAACACCATATATTTT. Translating it yields CAISATEVSGNTIYF.

This clonotype has a handful of counts. This chain links TRBV14 with TRBJ1-2, with a tentative D call TRBD1 (5 bases). The V end lost 4 bases, the J end lost 5 bases, and 17 bases lay between the germline ends. CDR1 and CDR2 (germline): SGHDN, FVKESK. The CDR3 is 15 residues long. The CDR3 DNA follows: TGTGCCAGCAGCCCGTGGGATGACAGACGTTATGGCTACACCTTC. Amino acid sequence: CASSPWDDRRYGYTF.

The J gene is TRBJ2-7, the V gene TRBV6-4, with 8 bases matching TRBD1. Germline CDR1 reads MRHNA; CDR2 reads SNTAGT. The CDR3 consists of 15 residues. J lost 2 bases, V lost 6 bases, and 9 bases had no gene match. The CDR3 reads CASSCRDRSAYEQYV. The DNA for the CDR3 is TGTGCCAGCAGCTGCCGGGACAGGAGCGCCTACGAGCAGTACGTC.

The chain uses TRBV11-2 and TRBJ1-4, with D possibly TRBD1 on 5 matching bases. Germline loops: CDR1 SGHAT, CDR2 FQNNGV. Deletions cut 2 bases from V and 7 bases from J, with 23 bases between. The CDR3 runs 18 residues. Here the CDR3 DNA reads TGTGCCAGCAGCTTAATTTCGGGGCAGGGCGGGGAGGTTGAAAAACTGTTTTTT. This codes for CASSLISGQGGEVEKLFF.

There are a few counts of this clonotype. This chain joins TRBV6-5 and TRBJ2-4; D is undetermined. The CDR3 has 14 residues. V was cut by 2 bases and J by 3 bases, with 8 bases left in between. Germline V gene lookup returns CDR1 MNHEY and CDR2 SVGAGI. CDR3 in DNA: TGTGCCAGCAGTTACAGGGAAGGCAAAAACATTCAGTACTTC. This translates into CASSYREGKNIQYF.

This sequence joins TRBV12-3 or TRBV12-4 and TRBJ2-5, with 14 bases lining up with TRBD2. CDR3 length: 16 amino acids. V shed 6 bases and J 3 bases; nucleotides not matched to a gene: 6. The CDR3 sequence is CASSGLAGGSEETQYF. The CDR3, as DNA: TGTGCCAGCAGCGGACTAGCGGGAGGCTCAGAAGAGACCCAGTACTTC.

This clonotype was seen a few times. This chain links TRBV7-6 with TRBJ2-6; D gene unclear. The germline V gene encodes CDR1 SGHVS and CDR2 FNYEAQ. V lost 5 bases and J lost 0, with 17 bases in between. CDR3 length: 18 residues. The CDR3 loop is CASSRSRPPFSGANVLTF. CDR3 nucleotides: TGTGCCAGCAGCCGTTCTAGGCCGCCCTTCTCTGGGGCCAACGTCCTGACTTTC.

This clonotype has a handful of counts. The chain joins TRBV12-3 or TRBV12-4 to TRBJ1-4; D remains unclear. The length of the CDR3 is 11 residues. V gave up 6 bases and J gave up 8 bases, with 7 bases separating them. This CDR3 reads CASSLKEKLFF. The CDR3 coding sequence is TGTGCCAGCAGCTTGAAAGAAAAACTGTTTTTT.

This clonotype has more than one count but fewer than ten. The V and J genes are TRBV5-5 and TRBJ2-1; no definite D call. Trimming removed 0 bases from V and 9 bases from J, with 7 bases in between. Germline CDR1 reads SGHKS; CDR2 reads YYEKEE (reference sequence). This CDR3 region has 12 residues. The CDR3 is CASSLGPLEQFF. CDR3 in DNA: TGTGCCAGCAGCTTGGGTCCGCTTGAGCAGTTCTTC.

Concerning this clonotype itself: A much larger clone sits a single nucleotide away, making a read error possible. This chain uses TRBV11-3 with TRBJ2-1; D is ambiguous. The germline V gene has CDR1 SGHNT and CDR2 YENEEA. This CDR3 has 15 amino acids. CDR3 nucleotide sequence: TGTGCCAGCAGCTTAGATGGGTCTTCCTACAATGAGGAGTTCTTC. Encoded protein: CASSLDGSSYNEEFF. Complete variable domain (other parts from reference TRBV11-3 and TRBJ2-1): EAGVVQSPRYKIIEKKQPVAFWCNPISGHNTLYWYLQNLGQGPELLIRYENEEAVDDSQLPKDRFSAERLKGVDSTLKIQPAELGDSAVYLCASSLDGSSYNEEFFGPGTRLTVL.

This rearrangement joins TRBV7-6 to TRBJ2-1; 7 bases map to TRBD1. The CDR3 covers 13 residues. J was trimmed by 15 bases and V by 4 bases; bases with no gene match: 12. The germline gives CDR1 SGHVS, CDR2 FNYEAQ. CDR3 in DNA: TGTGCCAGCAGCTCCCAAGGACCCGAGGGGGCGTTCTTC. It encodes CASSSQGPEGAFF. Full variable domain (rest looked up from reference TRBV7-6 and TRBJ2-1): GAGVSQSPRYKVTKRGQDVALRCDPISGHVSLYWYRQALGQGPEFLTYFNYEAQQDKSGLPNDRFSAERPEGSISTLTIQRTEQRDSAMYRCASSSQGPEGAFFGPGTRLTVL.

The chain joins TRBV20-1 to TRBJ2-1; tentatively, D is TRBD2 (6 bases). V was shortened by 5 bases and J by 7 bases, with 24 bases between the two germline ends. Germline V gene sequence: CDR1 DFQATT, CDR2 SNEGSKA (reference sequence). The CDR3 spans 16 residues. CDR3 sequence reads: CSAESSGTPSHNEQFF. The CDR3 nucleotides read TGCAGTGCTGAGAGTTCCGGGACTCCTAGCCATAATGAGCAGTTCTTC.

V is TRBV6-1 and J is TRBJ1-3, with 7 bases matching TRBD1. V shed 6 bases and J 0 bases; nucleotides not matched to a gene: 8. The length of the CDR3 is 16 residues. Germline loops: CDR1 MNHNS, CDR2 SASEGT. CDR3 sequence: CASSSPGQPSGNTIYF. The CDR3 region has the DNA TGTGCCAGCAGCTCGCCGGGACAGCCCTCTGGAAACACCATATATTTT.